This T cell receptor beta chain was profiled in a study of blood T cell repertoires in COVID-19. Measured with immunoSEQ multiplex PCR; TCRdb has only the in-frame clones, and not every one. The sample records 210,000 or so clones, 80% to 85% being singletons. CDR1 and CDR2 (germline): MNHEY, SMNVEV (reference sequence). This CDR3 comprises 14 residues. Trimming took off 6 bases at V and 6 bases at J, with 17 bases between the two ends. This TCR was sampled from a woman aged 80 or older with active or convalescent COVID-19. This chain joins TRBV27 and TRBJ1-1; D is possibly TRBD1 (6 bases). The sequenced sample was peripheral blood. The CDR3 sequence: CASSQTRTAPEAFF. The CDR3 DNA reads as TGTGCCAGCAGCCAAACCCGGACAGCCCCTGAAGCTTTCTTT.